The 27 T cell receptor beta chains below come from one sample, sequenced in a study of metastatic and nonmetastatic thyroid tumors. Using MiXCR, TCRdb reanalyzed the PCR reads. The table records about 34,000 clones, approximately 16% of them present only once. None of the patients had undergone any treatment ahead of thyroid surgery. The sample taken for sequencing was blood. These receptors were obtained from a female donor with papillary thyroid cancer or a benign thyroid nodule (not recorded which). Some clones in this sample may be carry-over from other donors' samples.

The chain uses TRBV28 and TRBJ2-7; TRBD2 agrees at 8 bases. V lost 2 bases to trimming and J lost 5 bases; unmatched junction nucleotides: 14. From germline, CDR1 is MDHEN and CDR2 SYDVKM. The CDR3 spans 17 residues. CDR3 residues: CASSLRVWSGSAHEQYF. The DNA of the CDR3 is TGTGCCAGCAGTTTAAGGGTGTGGAGCGGGAGCGCCCACGAGCAGTACTTC. The full variable domain, its missing parts supplied by reference TRBV28 and TRBJ2-7, is DVKVTQSSRYLVKRTGEKVFLECVQDMDHENMFWYRQDPGLGLRLIYFSYDVKMKEKGDIPEGYSVSREKKERFSLILESASTNQTSMYLCASSLRVWSGSAHEQYFGPGTRLTVT.

This clone occurred many times. This chain connects TRBV15 to TRBJ2-5; 10 bases match TRBD1. CDR3 size: 19 residues. Germline V gene sequence: CDR1 LNHNV, CDR2 YYDKDF (reference sequence). The ends lost 1 base at V and 4 bases at J; junction bases unmatched: 15. CDR3 amino acids: CATSRATWAVRTGGETQYF. In DNA, the CDR3 is TGTGCCACCAGCAGAGCTACCTGGGCCGTGCGGACAGGGGGAGAGACCCAGTACTTC.

This clone appeared many times. The V gene is TRBV28, the J gene TRBJ2-6, with 8 positions matching TRBD2. CDR3 length: 18 amino acids. Germline trimming cut 5 bases from V and 2 bases from J; bases unmatched to any gene: 11. Looked up from germline, CDR1 is MDHEN and CDR2 is SYDVKM. The DNA for the CDR3 is TGTGCCAGCAGTCCGACGCGGGCGGGAGGTACTGGGGCCAACGTCCTGACTTTC. It codes for CASSPTRAGGTGANVLTF. Combining the CDR3 with reference TRBV28 and TRBJ2-6 gives the whole variable domain DVKVTQSSRYLVKRTGEKVFLECVQDMDHENMFWYRQDPGLGLRLIYFSYDVKMKEKGDIPEGYSVSREKKERFSLILESASTNQTSMYLCASSPTRAGGTGANVLTFGAGSRLTVL.

This clone was seen repeatedly, ten times or more. The sample has other DNA sequences that encode this CDR3 too. The chain recombines TRBV24-1 with TRBJ1-1; D is unclear. CDR1 KGHDR and CDR2 SFDVKD come from the germline V gene. This CDR3 has 13 amino acids. V was trimmed by 0 bases and J by 11 bases, leaving 12 bases between them. CDR3 loop: CATSDLITGLAFF. The CDR3 DNA reads TGTGCCACCAGTGATTTGATCACGGGGTTGGCTTTCTTT.

This clone was counted only a few times. The chain carries TRBV6-6 and TRBJ2-7; D might be TRBD1 (5 bases). CDR1 and CDR2 (germline): MNHNY, SVGAGI (reference sequence). The V end was cut by 0 bases, the J end by 3 bases, with 12 bases between. The CDR3 covers 15 residues. The CDR3 bases are TGTGCCAGCAGTTACTCGGTTCAGGGTGACTACGAGCAGTACTTC. This translates into CASSYSVQGDYEQYF.

The chain couples TRBV6-1 to TRBJ1-1; 8 nucleotides line up with TRBD1. This CDR3 contains 17 residues. The germline gives CDR1 MNHNS, CDR2 SASEGT. Trimming removed 7 bases from V and 3 bases from J; junction bases left unmatched: 16. CDR3 DNA sequence: TGTGCCAGCAAACCCGGACAGGGTTGGTTCGGTCACACTGAAGCTTTCTTT. This codes for CASKPGQGWFGHTEAFF.

This clone was counted at least ten times. The chain combines TRBV18 with TRBJ2-5; D is tentatively TRBD1 or TRBD2 (6 bases each). The CDR3 is 13 residues long. The ends were cut back, 11 bases at V and 4 bases at J, with 17 bases in the middle. In germline, CDR1 is KGHSH, CDR2 LQKENI. The CDR3 loop reads CASSGGGGETQYF. CDR3 sequence (DNA): TGTGCCTCCTCTGGAGGGGGAGGAGAGACCCAGTACTTC. The whole variable domain, filled in from reference TRBV18 and TRBJ2-5, reads NAGVMQNPRHLVRRRGQEARLRCSPMKGHSHVYWYRQLPEEGLKFMVYLQKENIIDESGMPKERFSAEFPKEGPSILRIQQVVRGDSAAYFCASSGGGGETQYFGPGTRLLVL.

This clone was seen ten or more times. The chain combines TRBV19 with TRBJ2-7; TRBD2 agrees at 8 bases. The CDR3 covers 13 residues. Germline V gene data show CDR1 as LNHDA and CDR2 as SQIVND (reference sequence). Trimming removed 5 bases from V and 6 bases from J; junction bases left unmatched: 6. CDR3 in DNA: TGTGCCAGTAGTCTGACTAGCGTCTCCGAGCAGTACTTC. Translation gives CASSLTSVSEQYF. The whole variable domain, remainder taken from reference TRBV19 and TRBJ2-7, is DGGITQSPKYLFRKEGQNVTLSCEQNLNHDAMYWYRQDPGQGLRLIYYSQIVNDFQKGDIAEGYSVSREKKESFPLTVTSAQKNPTAFYLCASSLTSVSEQYFGPGTRLTVT.

This clone has a count of ten or more. The chain uses TRBV27 and TRBJ1-6, with D unresolved. Germline V gene sequence: CDR1 MNHEY, CDR2 SMNVEV (reference sequence). The CDR3 spans 12 residues. The V gene lost 5 bases and the J gene lost 10 bases, with 9 bases spanning the gap. CDR3 sequence: CASSIFGSPLHF. DNA for the CDR3: TGTGCCAGCAGTATTTTTGGGTCACCCCTCCACTTT.

This clone was counted many times. This sequence joins TRBV20-1 and TRBJ1-1; TRBD1 might be the D (6 bases). Between the trimmed V and J ends, which lost 3 bases and 3 bases, there was a span of 11 bases. In germline, CDR1 is DFQATT, CDR2 SNEGSKA (reference sequence). This CDR3 comprises 13 residues. The CDR3 is CSARGRGDTEAFF. DNA for the CDR3: TGCAGTGCTAGGGGTAGGGGGGACACTGAAGCTTTCTTT.

This clone has at least ten counts. A read error is possible here, since a much larger clone lies one base away. The chain combines TRBV6-4 with TRBJ1-3; the match to TRBD1 covers 8 bases. The CDR3 consists of 21 residues. Germline loops: CDR1 MRHNA, CDR2 SNTAGT. The ends lost 5 bases at V and 0 bases at J; junction bases unmatched: 21. CDR3 nucleotides: TGTGCCAGCAGTCCGGCTGGGAGCCGGGACAGGACGTTAAACTCTGGAAACACCATATATTTT. This translates into CASSPAGSRDRTLNSGNTIYF.

This clone is labeled as medium-sized. The gene calls are TRBV20-1 and TRBJ1-2; 7 bases line up with TRBD1. Germline V CDR1 and CDR2: DFQATT, SNEGSKA (reference sequence). The CDR3 is 13 residues long. The ends lost 6 bases at V and 3 bases at J; junction bases unmatched: 7. The CDR3 loop is CSAPPGTDYGYTF. The CDR3 DNA is TGCAGTGCCCCACCCGGGACAGACTATGGCTACACCTTC.

This clone was observed a few times. This rearrangement joins TRBV28 to TRBJ2-3; tentative D call: TRBD2 (6 bases). CDR1 and CDR2 (germline): MDHEN, SYDVKM. V lost 6 bases and J lost 0, with 19 bases in between. This CDR3 contains 17 residues. The CDR3 spells CASRSSGGGVSTDTQYF. CDR3 nucleotides: TGTGCCAGCAGATCATCCGGCGGAGGGGTAAGCACAGATACGCAGTATTTT.

This clone was seen ten or more times. The V call is TRBV7-9, the J call TRBJ1-1; D is perhaps TRBD1 (5 bases). Trimming pared 5 bases from V and 10 bases from J, leaving 17 bases between. The length of the CDR3 is 13 residues. Per the germline V gene, CDR1 is SEHNR and CDR2 is FQNEAQ (reference sequence). CDR3 sequence (DNA): TGTGCCAGCAGCCTAGGGACTACCTTTGGAGCTTTCTTT. Translated, it gives CASSLGTTFGAFF.

This clone occurred many times. The rearrangement uses TRBV14 and TRBJ1-1, with no clear D. The V gene's germline CDR1 is SGHDN and CDR2 FVKESK. The CDR3 runs to 12 residues. V lost 4 bases and J 5 bases, leaving 8 bases between the germline ends. For the CDR3, the DNA is TGTGCCAGCAGCCCGGGTGGAACTGAAGCTTTCTTT. It yields the protein CASSPGGTEAFF.

Many counts were recorded for this clone. Relative to the germline gene, one junction end is altered; a read error may explain this. This CDR3 is also generated by other DNA sequences in the sample. The chain uses TRBV5-1 and TRBJ2-5; TRBD2 might be the D (5 bases). There are 15 residues in the CDR3. In germline, CDR1 is SGHRS, CDR2 YFSETQ. The CDR3 loop reads CASSLAISAGETQYF. As DNA, the CDR3 is TGCGCCAGTAGCTTGGCCATTTCGGCGGGAGAGACCCAGTACTTC.

There are many counts of this clone. CDR3: CASSQTTGVGNEKLFF. The CDR3 nucleotides read TGTGCCAGCAGCCAAACCACAGGGGTTGGCAATGAAAAACTGTTTTTT. The V and J genes are TRBV7-9 and TRBJ1-4; 7 nucleotides line up with TRBD1. The V and J ends lost 5 bases and 5 bases, in that order; junction bases with no gene match: 11. Germline V CDR1 and CDR2: SEHNR, FQNEAQ (reference sequence). This CDR3 has 16 amino acids.

This clone counts as medium-sized. The chain combines TRBV18 with TRBJ2-7; 8 bases are a match to TRBD1. Germline loops: CDR1 KGHSH, CDR2 LQKENI. With V trimmed by 4 bases and J by 2 bases, 13 bases remained unmatched. There are 17 residues in the CDR3. CDR3 nucleotides: TGTGCCAGCTCACACTCAAACCAAACACAGGGGGCCTACGAGCAGTACTTC. Its protein product is CASSHSNQTQGAYEQYF.

This clone was counted between two and nine times. This chain joins TRBV2 and TRBJ2-3; possibly TRBD1 for D (6 bases). Germline assignment: CDR1 SNHLY and CDR2 FYNNEI. The CDR3 length is 15 residues. Trimming took off 6 bases at V and 0 bases at J, with 13 bases between the two ends. The chain's CDR3 is CASSAGTLSTDTQYF. In DNA form, the CDR3 reads TGTGCCAGCAGCGCCGGGACATTAAGCACAGATACGCAGTATTTT.

A note on this clone: Other DNA sequences in this sample translate to the same CDR3. The V and J genes are TRBV7-3 and TRBJ2-7; D remains ambiguous. CDR3 size: 13 residues. Germline V gene lookup returns CDR1 SGHTA and CDR2 FQGTGA. V was clipped by 8 bases and J by 0 bases, with 11 bases between them. The chain's CDR3 is CASLPRSSYEQYF. DNA for the CDR3: TGTGCCAGCCTACCGAGAAGCTCCTACGAGCAGTACTTC.

This clone was observed a handful of times. Just one base apart from a much larger clone, this may be a read error. The chain links TRBV7-3 to TRBJ2-2; D unresolved. Germline V gene sequence: CDR1 SGHTA, CDR2 FQGTGA. Trimming left V 4 bases short and J 3 bases short, with 9 bases between. This CDR3 comprises 14 residues. CDR3 in amino acids: CASSYTGHTGELFF. CDR3 sequence (DNA): TGTGCCAGCAGCTACACTGGTCACACCGGGGAGCTGTTTTTT.

The chain uses TRBV7-8 and TRBJ2-7; no firm D call. The CDR3 is made up of 14 amino acids. From germline, CDR1 is SGHVS and CDR2 FQNEAQ. V was clipped by 8 bases and J by 6 bases, with 20 bases between them. CDR3 bases: TGTGCCAGCTGCGCGCTTGCGTGTGAATCCGAGCAGTACTTC. Encoded protein: CASCALACESEQYF.

This clone has at least ten counts. The V call is TRBV27, the J call TRBJ2-1; D is ambiguous. The CDR3 sequence is 15 residues long. Germline assignment: CDR1 MNHEY and CDR2 SMNVEV (reference sequence). Trimming left V 3 bases short and J 5 bases short, with 14 bases between. The CDR3 spells CASSLAGTKHNEQFF. The DNA of the CDR3 is TGTGCCAGCAGTTTGGCAGGAACTAAGCACAATGAGCAGTTCTTC.

This clone was found a few times. The missing conserved phenylalanine or tryptophan at the end of this CDR3 makes a read error likely. This rearrangement joins TRBV6-5 to TRBJ1-5, with TRBD1 identical over 7 bases. Germline-derived CDR1 and CDR2 are MNHEY and SVGAGI. This CDR3 comprises 18 residues. With V trimmed by 7 bases and J by 1 base, 16 bases remained unmatched. CDR3 in amino acids: CASILRMGTAPSNQPQHS. The CDR3 DNA reads as TGTGCCAGCATCCTCCGTATGGGGACAGCTCCAAGCAATCAGCCCCAGCATTCT.

This clone appeared many times. The chain joins TRBV7-9 to TRBJ1-2; 9 bases match TRBD1. With V trimmed by 6 bases and J by 8 bases, 10 bases remained unmatched. Per germline, CDR1 SEHNR and CDR2 FQNEAQ (reference sequence). There are 14 residues in the CDR3. The DNA for the CDR3 is TGTGCCAGCAGTTCCGGGGGACAGGGACACGGCTACACCTTC. This sequence encodes CASSSGGQGHGYTF. Full variable domain (outside the CDR3, taken from reference TRBV7-9 and TRBJ1-2): DTGVSQNPRHKITKRGQNVTFRCDPISEHNRLYWYRQTLGQGPEFLTYFQNEAQLEKSRLLSDRFSAERPKGSFSTLEIQRTEQGDSAMYLCASSSGGQGHGYTFGSGTRLTVV.

This clone was counted at least ten times. The rearrangement uses TRBV7-9 and TRBJ2-1; 9 bases fit TRBD1. The germline gives CDR1 SEHNR, CDR2 FQNEAQ (reference sequence). The CDR3 covers 16 residues. J gave up 9 bases and V 5 bases, and 14 bases lay outside the gene matches. The CDR3 sequence is CASSKDRDRVGGEQFF. The CDR3 bases are TGTGCCAGCAGCAAGGACCGGGACAGGGTAGGTGGTGAGCAGTTCTTC. Using reference TRBV7-9 and TRBJ2-1 for the parts outside the CDR3, the full variable domain is DTGVSQNPRHKITKRGQNVTFRCDPISEHNRLYWYRQTLGQGPEFLTYFQNEAQLEKSRLLSDRFSAERPKGSFSTLEIQRTEQGDSAMYLCASSKDRDRVGGEQFFGPGTRLTVL.

This clone has ten or more counts. V gene TRBV7-9 combines with J gene TRBJ1-4; D uncertain. Germline CDR1 and CDR2: SEHNR and FQNEAQ (reference sequence). The V end was cut by 5 bases, the J end by 4 bases, with 8 bases between. This CDR3 has 13 amino acids. The CDR3 loop is CASSGGNNEKLFF. Here the CDR3 DNA reads TGTGCCAGCAGCGGAGGAAATAATGAAAAACTGTTTTTT. The full variable domain, its missing parts supplied by reference TRBV7-9 and TRBJ1-4, is DTGVSQNPRHKITKRGQNVTFRCDPISEHNRLYWYRQTLGQGPEFLTYFQNEAQLEKSRLLSDRFSAERPKGSFSTLEIQRTEQGDSAMYLCASSGGNNEKLFFGSGTQLSVL.